The 5 T cell receptor beta chains listed next were all sequenced from one sample in a study of cytomegalovirus exposure and HLA in healthy donors. The PCR made use of 60 Vbeta and 13 Jbeta primers. Repertoires were generated with immunoSEQ multiplex PCR, while TCRdb's copy carries only in-frame clones and drops some. The sample contains 90,000 or so clones, around four fifths of which appear only once. The sample was PBMCs. The receptor set was obtained from a woman aged 40 to 50 in good health and CMV-seronegative.

In DNA, the CDR3 is TGTGCCAGCAGCTTAAGCGGTGAAAAACTGTTTTTT. Protein: CASSLSGEKLFF. This rearrangement joins TRBV7-6 to TRBJ1-4; D unclear. This CDR3 has 12 amino acids. The V and J ends lost 2 bases and 7 bases respectively, with 5 bases between them. Germline V CDR1 and CDR2: SGHVS, FNYEAQ.

The chain uses TRBV7-8 and TRBJ2-5; 8 bases are shared with TRBD1. J gave up 9 bases and V 5 bases, and 11 bases lay outside the gene matches. In germline, CDR1 is SGHVS, CDR2 FQNEAQ. The CDR3 sequence is 14 residues long. The CDR3 DNA sequence: TGTGCCAGCAGCGCTCAGGGGGCGTCGTCGGCCCAGTACTTC. Translated, it gives CASSAQGASSAQYF.

As regards this clone: The junction departs from germline at one end; a sequencing error may be responsible. The chain links TRBV20-1 to TRBJ1-2, with 9 bases aligning to TRBD1. CDR1 and CDR2 from the germline V gene are DFQATT and SNEGSKA (reference sequence). The CDR3 contains 11 residues. Written as DNA, the CDR3 is TGCAGTGCTAGAGTACGGGACAGGGTCGCCTTC. Its translation: CSARVRDRVAF.

The chain recombines TRBV11-3 with TRBJ2-1; D not resolved. The germline CDR1 and CDR2 sequences are SGHNT and YENEEA. The CDR3 runs 11 residues. With 3 bases removed from V and 5 bases from J, the gap between germline ends came to 2 bases. CDR3 sequence (DNA): TGTGCCAGCAGCTTTAACAATGAGCAGTTCTTC. Translated: CASSFNNEQFF.

The V call is TRBV6-6, the J call TRBJ1-2; the match to TRBD1 covers 8 bases. Germline V lookup: CDR1 MNHNY, CDR2 SVGAGI (reference sequence). This CDR3 is built from 15 residues. Trimming took 4 bases from V and 0 from J; bases not matched to a gene: 4. CDR3 loop: CASSFDRGTNYGYTF. The CDR3 DNA follows: TGTGCCAGCAGTTTCGACAGGGGAACTAACTATGGCTACACCTTC.